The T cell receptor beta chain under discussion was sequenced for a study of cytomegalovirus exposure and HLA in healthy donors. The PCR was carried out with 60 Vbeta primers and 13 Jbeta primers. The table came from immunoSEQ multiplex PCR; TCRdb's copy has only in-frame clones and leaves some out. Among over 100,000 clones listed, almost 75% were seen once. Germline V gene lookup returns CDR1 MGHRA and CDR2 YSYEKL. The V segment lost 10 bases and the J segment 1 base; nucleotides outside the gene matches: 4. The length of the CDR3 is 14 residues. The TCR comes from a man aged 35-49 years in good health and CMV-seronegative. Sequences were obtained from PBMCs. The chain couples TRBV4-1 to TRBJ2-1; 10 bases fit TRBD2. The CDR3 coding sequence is TGCGCCACCGCAGCGGGGGGGTCCTACAATGAGCAGTTCTTC. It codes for CATAAGGSYNEQFF.